Following are 27 T cell receptor beta chains from one sample sequenced in a study of T cells in Graves' hyperthyroidism and ophthalmopathy. Template material for amplifying TCR beta CDR3 regions consisted of RNA transcripts. During a first-round RT-PCR of the TCR CDR3, the HTBI primer set was used. Each CDR3 protein is one row after TCRdb ran MiXCR on the multiplex PCR reads. This table has roughly 510,000 distinct CDR3 sequences, less than 25% appearing once. Sequenced sample: blood. Every receptor here comes from a man aged 18 to 29 with Graves' hyperthyroidism.

Only one count was recorded for this clonotype. The V gene is TRBV6-2 or TRBV6-3, the J gene TRBJ1-1; D is unresolved. Trimming removed 2 bases from V and 3 bases from J, with 10 bases in between. Germline CDR1 reads MNHEY; CDR2 reads SVGEGT. The CDR3 extends over 14 amino acids. CDR3 DNA: TGTGCCAGCAGTTACCGGGAAGGGTACACTGAAGCTTTCTTT. It yields the protein CASSYREGYTEAFF.

In its sample, this clonotype was seen a few times. The chain employs TRBV10-3 and TRBJ2-7; D is ambiguous. There are 12 residues in the CDR3. V was cut by 4 bases and J by 2 bases, with 6 bases left in between. Germline CDR1 is ENHRY and CDR2 is SYGVKD. DNA for the CDR3: TGTGCCATCAGTGGGACCGCCTACGAGCAGTACTTC. It specifies CAISGTAYEQYF.

The chain employs TRBV30 and TRBJ1-5, with TRBD1 as a possible D gene (6 bases). The V end lost 0 bases, the J end lost 8 bases, and 17 bases lay between the germline ends. Germline values: CDR1 GTSNPN, CDR2 SVGIG (reference sequence). This CDR3 region has 15 residues. The CDR3: CAWSVWGQGREPQHF. In DNA form, the CDR3 reads TGTGCCTGGAGTGTATGGGGGCAGGGGAGGGAGCCCCAGCATTTT.

Ten or more counts support this clonotype. V is TRBV2 and J is TRBJ2-7; D call uncertain. CDR1 and CDR2 from the germline V gene are SNHLY and FYNNEI. The V end lost 2 bases, the J end lost 6 bases, and 5 bases lay between the germline ends. The CDR3 has 11 residues. The CDR3 DNA follows: TGTGCCAGCAGTGAATTGGGCGAGCAGTACTTC. Translated: CASSELGEQYF.

The sample holds many counts of this clonotype. A read error may account for a junction end that differs from germline. V and J are TRBV12-3 or TRBV12-4 and TRBJ2-5, with 11 positions matching TRBD1. CDR3 length: 13 residues. CDR3 nucleotides: TGTGCCAGCAGCGGGACAGGGGGAGAGACCCAGTGCTTC. Translated, it gives CASSGTGGETQCF.

This clonotype came up many times. The J gene is TRBJ2-5, the V gene TRBV6-1; possible D gene TRBD2, 6 bases. Looked up from germline, CDR1 is MNHNS and CDR2 is SASEGT. V lost 1 base, J lost 3 bases, and 21 bases lay in between. The CDR3 loop spans 18 amino acids. The CDR3 region has the DNA TGTGCCAGCAGTGAAGAGTTGAGGGCGTGGGGGGAAAAAGAGACCCAGTACTTC. Translating gives CASSEELRAWGEKETQYF.

There are many counts of this clonotype. This chain connects TRBV28 to TRBJ2-7; 9 bases are a match to TRBD1. The junction had 18 bases not matched to a gene; V was cut back by 3 bases and J by 3 bases. Germline V CDR1 and CDR2: MDHEN, SYDVKM. The CDR3 is made up of 19 amino acids. The CDR3 is CASSFPRRVQGAKYYEQYF. CDR3 nucleotide sequence: TGTGCCAGCAGTTTCCCAAGGAGAGTACAGGGGGCCAAATACTACGAGCAGTACTTC. The complete variable domain, with remaining parts taken from reference TRBV28 and TRBJ2-7, reads DVKVTQSSRYLVKRTGEKVFLECVQDMDHENMFWYRQDPGLGLRLIYFSYDVKMKEKGDIPEGYSVSREKKERFSLILESASTNQTSMYLCASSFPRRVQGAKYYEQYFGPGTRLTVT.

This clonotype was found many times. The CDR3 region is CASSPRDSTYEQYF. DNA for the CDR3: TGTGCCAGCAGCCCCAGGGACAGCACCTACGAGCAGTACTTC. The gene calls are TRBV28 and TRBJ2-7; 7 bases match TRBD1. This CDR3 has 14 amino acids. The J segment lost 2 bases and the V segment lost 6 bases, leaving 7 bases of the junction unmatched. The germline gives CDR1 MDHEN, CDR2 SYDVKM.

This chain connects TRBV6-1 to TRBJ1-1, with D hard to call. The CDR3 loop spans 15 amino acids. Looked up from germline, CDR1 is MNHNS and CDR2 is SASEGT. With 7 bases removed from V and 5 bases from J, the gap between germline ends came to 20 bases. For the CDR3, the DNA is TGTGCCAGCACCTTTTCGACCCGGAACCGTACTGAAGCTTTCTTT. Amino acids: CASTFSTRNRTEAFF.

This clonotype occurred many times. The rearrangement links TRBV6-1 to TRBJ1-5, with no clear D. Trimming shortened V by 2 bases and J by 3 bases, and 11 bases separated the two germline ends. Looked up from germline, CDR1 is MNHNS and CDR2 is SASEGT. This CDR3 is built from 15 residues. CDR3 residues: CASSEKAAANQPQHF. DNA for the CDR3: TGTGCCAGCAGTGAAAAGGCAGCTGCCAATCAGCCCCAGCATTTT.

This clonotype was recorded at least ten times. The rearrangement uses TRBV7-9 and TRBJ1-5; D gene unclear. CDR3 length: 13 residues. Trimming shortened V by 5 bases and J by 7 bases, and 12 bases separated the two germline ends. CDR1 is SEHNR and CDR2 is FQNEAQ in the germline V gene (reference sequence). The CDR3 DNA reads as TGTGCCAGCAGCGGCCCTATGGGGCAGCCCCAGCATTTT. Residues: CASSGPMGQPQHF.

This clonotype was observed a handful of times. The genes are TRBV18 and TRBJ1-6; no definite D call. The CDR3 runs to 14 residues. Trimming stripped 6 bases from V and 7 bases from J, with 13 bases between. Germline loops: CDR1 KGHSH, CDR2 LQKENI. CDR3: CASSQEYANSPLHF. The CDR3 bases are TGTGCCAGCTCGCAGGAATATGCCAATTCACCCCTCCACTTT.

This clonotype was counted many times. The chain carries TRBV2 and TRBJ1-5; no firm D call. The germline V gene encodes CDR1 SNHLY and CDR2 FYNNEI. This CDR3 comprises 12 residues. Trimming took off 6 bases at V and 3 bases at J, with 6 bases between the two ends. The CDR3 bases are TGTGCCAGCAGGAGACTCAATCAGCCCCAGCATTTT. Protein product: CASRRLNQPQHF.

This clonotype has at least ten counts. The chain joins TRBV6-2 or TRBV6-3 to TRBJ2-7; D is uncertain. The CDR3 is made up of 16 amino acids. V was trimmed by 5 bases and J by 0 bases, leaving 17 bases between them. CDR1 and CDR2 from the germline V gene are MNHEY and SVGEGT. The DNA for the CDR3 is TGTGCCAGCAGTCATCGTCCCGGGCTGAGCTCCTACGAGCAGTACTTC. Encoded protein: CASSHRPGLSSYEQYF.

This clonotype was recorded many times. V usage is TRBV7-9 and J usage is TRBJ2-5; TRBD1 agrees at 10 bases. Germline V gene lookup returns CDR1 SEHNR and CDR2 FQNEAQ (reference sequence). The V gene end was trimmed by 5 bases and the J gene end by 4 bases; junction bases not matched to a gene: 4. The CDR3 is 14 amino acids. CDR3 in amino acids: CASSTDRGSETQYF. The CDR3 DNA reads as TGTGCCAGCAGCACGGACAGGGGGTCAGAGACCCAGTACTTC.

This clonotype was observed at least ten times. V usage is TRBV19 and J usage is TRBJ1-1; no definite D call. The V end lost 4 bases, the J end lost 5 bases, and 14 bases lay between the germline ends. CDR3 length: 14 amino acids. Germline V gene data show CDR1 as LNHDA and CDR2 as SQIVND (reference sequence). CDR3 in amino acids: CASSNPSGLTEAFF. In DNA form, the CDR3 reads TGTGCCAGTAGTAACCCGAGCGGCCTGACTGAAGCTTTCTTT.

This sequence joins TRBV30 and TRBJ2-7, with 7 bases identical to TRBD2. This CDR3 has 12 residues. Trimming removed 8 bases from V and 6 bases from J; junction bases left unmatched: 10. Germline V lookup: CDR1 GTSNPN, CDR2 SVGIG (reference sequence). The CDR3: CAGGGEGGEQYF. As DNA, the CDR3 is TGTGCCGGGGGGGGGGAGGGAGGCGAGCAGTACTTC.

The chain joins TRBV6-1 to TRBJ1-1; D remains unclear. In germline, CDR1 is MNHNS, CDR2 SASEGT. CDR3 length: 15 amino acids. Trimming cost V 6 bases and J 7 bases, with 21 bases left between them. Here the CDR3 DNA reads TGTGCCAGCAGCCCACCCACAACACGAACAATTGAAGCTTTCTTT. Its translation is CASSPPTTRTIEAFF.

This clonotype was recorded at least ten times. This sequence joins TRBV4-2 and TRBJ1-2, with 7 bases lining up with TRBD1. Germline V gene data show CDR1 as LGHNA and CDR2 as YNFKEQ. The CDR3 has 14 amino acids. Trimming removed 2 bases from V and 7 bases from J; junction bases left unmatched: 7. The CDR3 DNA is TGTGCCAGCAGCCAACCTACAGGGGTGGGTGGCTACACCTTC. The encoded protein is CASSQPTGVGGYTF.

The chain has TRBV18 and TRBJ1-5; a weak D match, TRBD1 (5 bases). The CDR3 has 13 amino acids. Germline lookup yields CDR1 KGHSH and CDR2 LQKENI. The ends were cut back, 2 bases at V and 5 bases at J, with 7 bases in the middle. CDR3 loop: CASSPMGDQPQHF. CDR3 nucleotides: TGTGCCAGCTCACCAATGGGGGATCAGCCCCAGCATTTT.

This clonotype was seen ten or more times. The chain couples TRBV20-1 to TRBJ2-7; D perhaps matches TRBD1 (5 bases). The CDR3 is made up of 15 amino acids. V lost 4 bases and J 0 bases, leaving 16 bases between the germline ends. The germline V gene has CDR1 DFQATT and CDR2 SNEGSKA (reference sequence). CDR3 in amino acids: CSATTSQESSYEQYF. CDR3 DNA: TGCAGTGCTACAACCTCACAGGAGAGCTCCTACGAGCAGTACTTC.

This clonotype has at least ten counts. The chain recombines TRBV6-1 with TRBJ2-7; 9 positions match TRBD1. The CDR3 sequence is 15 residues long. Germline CDR1 is MNHNS and CDR2 is SASEGT. V lost 6 bases and J lost 3; bases outside the gene matches: 9. The CDR3 reads CASRQRQGGGYEQYF. The DNA for the CDR3 is TGTGCCAGCAGGCAAAGACAGGGGGGCGGCTACGAGCAGTACTTC.

The chain uses TRBV7-2 and TRBJ1-6, with 9 positions matching TRBD1. There are 15 residues in the CDR3. V was clipped by 4 bases and J by 7 bases; unmatched bases: 5. Germline V gene lookup returns CDR1 SGHTA and CDR2 FQGNSA. CDR3 loop: CASSSTGTGNSPLHF. In DNA form, the CDR3 reads TGTGCCAGCAGCTCAACGGGGACAGGGAATTCACCCCTCCACTTT.

This clonotype was counted many times. The rearrangement uses TRBV12-3 or TRBV12-4 and TRBJ2-6; D is undetermined. This CDR3 region has 15 residues. The germline V and J ends were trimmed by 3 bases and 2 bases, with 8 bases remaining between them. CDR3 sequence: CASSFDLAGANVLTF. CDR3 DNA sequence: TGTGCCAGCAGTTTCGATCTCGCTGGGGCCAACGTCCTGACTTTC.

The rearrangement joins TRBV14 to TRBJ1-2, with 11 bases identical to TRBD1. The CDR3 runs to 16 residues. With V trimmed by 0 bases and J by 6 bases, 6 bases remained unmatched. CDR1 is SGHDN and CDR2 is FVKESK in the germline V gene. The CDR3 spells CASSQDWGTGGNGYTF. The CDR3 coding sequence is TGTGCCAGCAGCCAAGATTGGGGGACAGGGGGAAATGGCTACACCTTC.

In its sample, this clonotype was seen many times. The chain carries TRBV10-3 and TRBJ1-2, with 8 nucleotides matching TRBD1. The CDR3 is 15 residues long. Germline V lookup: CDR1 ENHRY, CDR2 SYGVKD. The ends lost 2 bases at V and 4 bases at J; junction bases unmatched: 6. The CDR3 nucleotides are TGTGCCATCAGTGAGACTGACAGGGGAATCTATGGCTACACCTTC. Translated, it gives CAISETDRGIYGYTF.

In its sample, this clonotype was seen a few times. This chain connects TRBV20-1 to TRBJ1-1, with a weak D call TRBD1 (6 bases). Germline V gene sequence: CDR1 DFQATT, CDR2 SNEGSKA (reference sequence). This CDR3 spans 16 amino acids. Trimming removed 1 base from V and 3 bases from J, with 18 bases in between. CDR3 nucleotides: TGCAGTGCTAGAGCCAAAGATTCGACAGGCCACACTGAAGCTTTCTTT. Translation: CSARAKDSTGHTEAFF.